A single sample gave rise to the 10 T cell receptor beta chains below, sequenced in a study of glioma-infiltrating T cells. TCR alpha and beta CDR3 regions were amplified from RNA using iRepertoire nested multiplex PCR. TCRdb recomputed calls from the multiplex PCR reads with MiXCR, one row per CDR3 protein. The data contain roughly 190,000 distinct CDR3 sequences, more than 30% of them seen just once; the ten biggest clones take up 20% to 25%. The sample consisted of glioma tissue, nonneoplastic brain tissue, or PBMCs (not recorded which). The origin of the receptors is a human donor with low-grade glioma or glioblastoma, undergoing nonglioma brain surgery, or in good health (not recorded which).

The chain combines TRBV9 with TRBJ2-7; 7 bases are shared with TRBD2. The junction had 11 bases not matched to a gene; V was cut back by 1 base and J by 7 bases. The germline CDR1 and CDR2 sequences are SGDLS and YYNGEE. This CDR3 has 15 amino acids. DNA of the CDR3: TGTGCCAGCAGCGTATGGCTAGCGGACTTCTATGAGCAGTACTTC. Protein sequence: CASSVWLADFYEQYF.

This clonotype was detected ten times or more. The V gene is TRBV25-1, the J gene TRBJ2-1; D is uncertain. The CDR3 runs 14 residues. V shed 10 bases and J shed 0 bases, with 13 bases lying between them. The germline V gene has CDR1 MGHDK and CDR2 SYGVNS. The CDR3 DNA sequence: TGTGCCAAAAAACACGATTTCTCCTACAATGAGCAGTTCTTC. Its translation is CAKKHDFSYNEQFF.

Ten or more counts support this clonotype. The genes are TRBV20-1 and TRBJ2-3; D gene unclear. Trimming removed 4 bases from V and 0 bases from J, with 5 bases in between. The CDR3 loop spans 12 amino acids. Germline assignment: CDR1 DFQATT and CDR2 SNEGSKA (reference sequence). The CDR3 region is CSAIDSTDTQYF. In DNA form, the CDR3 reads TGCAGTGCTATCGACAGCACAGATACGCAGTATTTT.

This clonotype showed up many times. This chain uses TRBV28 with TRBJ2-7; 10 nucleotides align to TRBD1. CDR3 length: 15 residues. The germline V gene encodes CDR1 MDHEN and CDR2 SYDVKM. V lost 5 bases to trimming and J lost 9 bases; unmatched junction nucleotides: 13. The CDR3 DNA reads TGTGCCAGCAGTAAAACCGGGACAGGGGCTGATGGGCAGTACTTC. Its protein product is CASSKTGTGADGQYF. The full variable domain, rest sourced from reference TRBV28 and TRBJ2-7, is DVKVTQSSRYLVKRTGEKVFLECVQDMDHENMFWYRQDPGLGLRLIYFSYDVKMKEKGDIPEGYSVSREKKERFSLILESASTNQTSMYLCASSKTGTGADGQYFGPGTRLTVT.

This clonotype has a count of ten or more. This chain's CDR3 is CASSFAGGAYEQYF. CDR3 in DNA: TGTGCCAGCAGCTTTGCGGGAGGCGCCTACGAGCAGTACTTC. V is TRBV7-2 and J is TRBJ2-7, with 8 bases identical to TRBD2. Germline CDR1 SGHTA, CDR2 FQGNSA. J was trimmed by 2 bases and V by 3 bases; bases with no gene match: 3. The CDR3 totals 14 residues.

At least ten counts were recorded for this clonotype. This chain joins TRBV6-2 or TRBV6-3 and TRBJ2-5, with TRBD2 matching over 11 bases. CDR1 is MNHEY, CDR2 SVGEGT, per germline. V lost 2 bases and J lost 5; bases outside the gene matches: 13. This CDR3 comprises 18 residues. The CDR3, as DNA: TGTGCCAGCAGTTACAGGGACCGTAGCGGGAGGGCCGGTGAGACCCAGTACTTC. This gives the protein CASSYRDRSGRAGETQYF.

Remarks on this clonotype: This may be a read error, as it is one base from a much larger clone. The chain is built from TRBV20-1 and TRBJ2-6; the D gene is possibly TRBD2 (6 bases). The germline CDR1 and CDR2 sequences are DFQATT and SNEGSKA (reference sequence). The CDR3 consists of 16 residues. The CDR3 nucleotides are TGCAGTGCTAGAGATGGGGGGTCGGCTGGGGCCAACGCCCTGACTTTC. Translated, it gives CSARDGGSAGANALTF.

Many counts were recorded for this clonotype. This chain joins TRBV6-6 and TRBJ2-2; D is uncertain. The germline gives CDR1 MNHNY, CDR2 SVGAGI (reference sequence). CDR3 length: 12 amino acids. V lost 1 base and J 5 bases, leaving 2 bases between the germline ends. CDR3 nucleotides: TGTGCCAGCAGTTACTGGACCGGGGAGCTGTTTTTT. This translates into CASSYWTGELFF.

This clonotype was detected only a few times. The J gene is TRBJ1-3, the V gene TRBV12-3 or TRBV12-4, with D unresolved. Trimming left V 6 bases short and J 1 base short, with 16 bases between. CDR3 length equals 16 residues. This CDR3 reads CASSSTVLRSGNTIYF. The CDR3 DNA reads TGTGCCAGCAGCTCGACTGTATTAAGATCTGGAAACACCATATATTTT.

The table lists this clonotype with many counts. The chain employs TRBV27 and TRBJ1-6; perhaps TRBD1 as D (6 bases). CDR1 and CDR2 (germline): MNHEY, SMNVEV (reference sequence). V lost 5 bases to trimming and J lost 3 bases, with 11 bases between them. The CDR3 extends over 15 amino acids. The CDR3 loop reads CASSATGSYNSPLHF. The CDR3 nucleotides read TGTGCCAGCAGTGCCACAGGGAGCTATAATTCACCCCTCCACTTT.